This entry lists 25 T cell receptor beta chains sequenced from one sample in a study of control samples from healthy donors and cancer patients. Sequenced by immunoSEQ multiplex PCR; TCRdb stores in-frame clones only, minus some. Across 150,000 to 200,000 clones, the top ten clones capture about 2.2% of the sample. Sequencing was done on a sample of blood. The receptors were sampled from a woman aged 25 to 39 in good health.

V gene TRBV5-4 combines with J gene TRBJ1-5, with 8 bases lining up with TRBD1. The CDR3 sequence is 15 residues long. Germline V lookup: CDR1 SGHNT, CDR2 YYREEE (reference sequence). V dropped 2 bases and J dropped 4; count of bases not matched to a gene: 5. The CDR3 DNA reads as TGTGCCAGCAGCTTCGGACAGGGCTCGAATCAGCCCCAGCATTTT. This gives the protein CASSFGQGSNQPQHF.

The V gene is TRBV6-4, the J gene TRBJ1-1; D perhaps matches TRBD1 (5 bases). The CDR3 length is 14 residues. Trimming took off 3 bases at V and 1 base at J, with 9 bases between the two ends. Germline V lookup: CDR1 MRHNA, CDR2 SNTAGT. The CDR3 nucleotides are TGTGCCAGCAGTGAAGCAGGGAGGAACACTGAAGCTTTCTTT. Its protein is CASSEAGRNTEAFF.

CDR3 sequence reads: CASSVRGDTSTDTQYF. CDR3 coding DNA: TGTGCCAGCAGCGTAAGGGGGGACACTAGCACAGATACGCAGTATTTT. The J gene is TRBJ2-3, the V gene TRBV9, with D perhaps assigned TRBD1 or TRBD2 (6 bases each). There are 16 residues in the CDR3. Germline-derived CDR1 and CDR2 are SGDLS and YYNGEE. V lost 1 base, J lost 0 bases, and 12 bases lay in between.

The rearrangement joins TRBV2 to TRBJ2-7; D perhaps matches TRBD1 (6 bases). CDR1 is SNHLY, CDR2 FYNNEI, per germline. V dropped 8 bases and J dropped 2 bases, with 16 bases sitting between them. The CDR3 loop spans 14 amino acids. This chain's CDR3 is CASRFRGSAYEQYF. CDR3 coding DNA: TGTGCCAGCCGATTCAGGGGTTCTGCCTACGAGCAGTACTTC.

V and J are TRBV18 and TRBJ2-7, with D unresolved. Trimming took off 5 bases at V and 1 base at J, with 3 bases between the two ends. The CDR3 runs to 11 residues. From germline, CDR1 is KGHSH and CDR2 LQKENI. DNA of the CDR3: TGTGCCAGCTCATCGTCCTACGAGCAGTACTTC. This gives the protein CASSSSYEQYF.

To note about this clone: This CDR3 is also generated by other DNA sequences in the sample. The chain combines TRBV7-2 with TRBJ1-1; D unresolved. This CDR3 is 14 amino acids long. V lost 5 bases and J 1 base, leaving 11 bases between the germline ends. Germline V lookup: CDR1 SGHTA, CDR2 FQGNSA. This CDR3 reads CASSLGLSNTEAFF. CDR3 sequence (DNA): TGTGCCAGCAGCCTAGGTCTATCGAACACTGAAGCTTTCTTT.

The chain has TRBV13 and TRBJ1-2; D gene unclear. Germline CDR1 and CDR2: PRHDT and FYEKMQ (reference sequence). The CDR3 totals 15 residues. V was shortened by 0 bases and J by 5 bases, with 13 bases between the two germline ends. CDR3 nucleotides: TGTGCCAGCAGCTTAGGTACCCGAGCCTTTTATGGCTACACCTTC. It is translated as CASSLGTRAFYGYTF.

The chain links TRBV18 to TRBJ1-6; 9 nucleotides match TRBD1. This CDR3 is 14 amino acids long. V lost 6 bases and J lost 7; bases outside the gene matches: 4. Germline V gene sequence: CDR1 KGHSH, CDR2 LQKENI. The CDR3: CASSRDRENSPLHF. The CDR3 bases are TGTGCCAGCTCTAGGGACAGGGAAAATTCACCCCTCCACTTT.

The CDR3 sequence is CASSSGWGTTDTQYF. Written as DNA, the CDR3 is TGTGCCAGCAGTTCCGGGTGGGGGACCACAGATACGCAGTATTTT. The rearrangement joins TRBV27 to TRBJ2-3; D could derive from TRBD1 or TRBD2 (5 bases each). V lost 4 bases and J 2 bases, leaving 13 bases between the germline ends. CDR1 and CDR2 (germline): MNHEY, SMNVEV (reference sequence). The CDR3 sequence is 15 residues long.

The chain recombines TRBV7-6 with TRBJ1-1; D is possibly TRBD1 (6 bases). This CDR3 is built from 18 residues. V was pared by 0 bases and J by 2 bases, with 19 bases between. In germline, CDR1 is SGHVS, CDR2 FNYEAQ. The CDR3 reads CASSLAPSGALRNTEAFF. Written as DNA, the CDR3 is TGTGCCAGCAGCTTAGCGCCATCGGGGGCGCTACGTAACACTGAAGCTTTCTTT.

The CDR3 coding sequence is TGCGCCAGCAGCTCCGAGACGGGGGCTAACCTCCAAGAGACCCAGTACTTC. Its protein is CASSSETGANLQETQYF. This chain uses TRBV5-1 with TRBJ2-5; D tentatively reads TRBD1 or TRBD2 (6 bases each). Germline loops: CDR1 SGHRS, CDR2 YFSETQ. V lost 3 bases and J 1 base, leaving 19 bases between the germline ends. CDR3 length: 17 residues.

The CDR3 sequence: CAISESWQSYEQYF. CDR3 bases: TGTGCCATCAGTGAGTCGTGGCAGTCCTACGAGCAGTACTTC. V gene TRBV10-3 combines with J gene TRBJ2-7; D gene unclear. This CDR3 spans 14 amino acids. Germline lookup yields CDR1 ENHRY and CDR2 SYGVKD. Trimming cost V 0 bases and J 1 base, with 7 bases left between them.

The chain couples TRBV24-1 to TRBJ1-5; D call uncertain. V dropped 4 bases and J dropped 0 bases, with 15 bases sitting between them. There are 17 residues in the CDR3. Germline CDR1 reads KGHDR; CDR2 reads SFDVKD. The CDR3 DNA follows: TGTGCCACCAGTGACCCGGTCGTCCCTCATAGCAATCAGCCCCAGCATTTT. Translated: CATSDPVVPHSNQPQHF.

This sequence joins TRBV6-5 and TRBJ1-2; D is uncertain. Trimming cost V 7 bases and J 2 bases, with 17 bases left between them. Germline CDR1 is MNHEY and CDR2 is SVGAGI. The CDR3 consists of 15 residues. CDR3: CASTKPRETNYGYTF. As DNA, the CDR3 is TGTGCCAGCACAAAACCACGGGAAACAAACTATGGCTACACCTTC.

V usage is TRBV10-3 and J usage is TRBJ2-2; no definite D call. Per germline, CDR1 ENHRY and CDR2 SYGVKD. V was shortened by 8 bases and J by 3 bases, with 4 bases between the two germline ends. This CDR3 contains 11 residues. The CDR3 region is CAIRDTGELFF. CDR3 bases: TGTGCCATCCGAGACACCGGGGAGCTGTTTTTT.

V is TRBV10-1 and J is TRBJ1-5, with TRBD1 matching 7 bases. The ends lost 6 bases at V and 4 bases at J; junction bases unmatched: 3. This CDR3 has 13 residues. Germline-derived CDR1 and CDR2 are WNHNN and SYGVQD (reference sequence). Written as DNA, the CDR3 is TGCGCCAGCAGCGTACAGGGGAATCAGCCCCAGCATTTT. This translates into CASSVQGNQPQHF.

V usage is TRBV3-1 (or the pseudogene TRBV3-2) and J usage is TRBJ1-1; D unclear. In germline, CDR1 is LGHDT, CDR2 YNNKEL (reference sequence). The CDR3 is 13 amino acids. V was trimmed by 2 bases and J by 6 bases, leaving 10 bases between them. This CDR3 is CASSQSAGAEAFF. The CDR3 DNA reads as TGTGCCAGCAGCCAAAGTGCCGGGGCTGAAGCTTTCTTT.

The CDR3 DNA follows: TGCGCCAGCAGCCCCCGGACTAGCGGTTCCTACAATGAGCAGTTCTTC. Its translation: CASSPRTSGSYNEQFF. This chain connects TRBV4-3 to TRBJ2-1, with 10 bases aligning to TRBD2. Germline CDR1 reads LGHNA; CDR2 reads YSLEER. The CDR3 loop spans 16 amino acids. Trimming took 4 bases from V and 1 from J; bases not matched to a gene: 4.

The CDR3: CASSRDSNNSPLHF. The CDR3 DNA reads as TGTGCCAGCTCTCGGGACTCTAATAATTCACCCCTCCACTTT. This sequence joins TRBV18 and TRBJ1-6, with TRBD1 as a possible D gene (5 bases). CDR3 length equals 14 residues. Per the germline V gene, CDR1 is KGHSH and CDR2 is LQKENI. Trimming cost V 6 bases and J 5 bases, with 11 bases left between them.

This clone is medium-sized by frequency. The chain links TRBV20-1 to TRBJ2-1, with D perhaps matching TRBD2 (6 bases). The CDR3 covers 15 residues. V was shortened by 3 bases and J by 4 bases, with 16 bases between the two germline ends. Germline V lookup: CDR1 DFQATT, CDR2 SNEGSKA (reference sequence). For the CDR3, the DNA is TGCAGTGCTAGTCGCCGGGACTGGGATTACAATGAGCAGTTCTTC. Its translation: CSASRRDWDYNEQFF.

This chain links TRBV29-1 with TRBJ2-6; no firm D call. V gave up 7 bases and J gave up 3 bases, with 7 bases separating them. The CDR3 covers 12 residues. Germline CDR1 is SQVTM and CDR2 is ANQGSEA. The CDR3 region has the DNA TGCAGCGCCCTTGTTGGGGCCAACGTCCTGACTTTC. This encodes CSALVGANVLTF. Variable domain in full (rest from reference TRBV29-1 and TRBJ2-6): SAVISQKPSRDICQRGTSLTIQCQVDSQVTMMFWYRQQPGQSLTLIATANQGSEATYESGFVIDKFPISRPNLTFSTLTVSNMSPEDSSIYLCSALVGANVLTFGAGSRLTVL.

This chain links TRBV28 with TRBJ1-6; D remains unclear. CDR1 is MDHEN and CDR2 is SYDVKM in the germline V gene. The CDR3 loop spans 15 amino acids. Trimming took 5 bases from V and 0 from J, leaving 8 bases between them. CDR3 DNA sequence: TGTGCCAGCAGTAAAGGAAGCTCCTATAATTCACCCCTCCACTTT. It is translated as CASSKGSSYNSPLHF.

The chain has TRBV29-1 and TRBJ1-2, with D possibly being TRBD1 (5 bases). The CDR3 is made up of 15 amino acids. Trimming left V 7 bases short and J 10 bases short, with 28 bases between. CDR1 and CDR2 (germline): SQVTM, ANQGSEA. CDR3 sequence reads: CSARTPTGTQGDYTF. CDR3 DNA: TGCAGCGCCCGAACCCCTACCGGGACGCAAGGCGACTACACCTTC.

The chain couples TRBV19 to TRBJ2-1; 10 bases map to TRBD2. The CDR3 contains 19 residues. Germline values: CDR1 LNHDA, CDR2 SQIVND (reference sequence). Trimming removed 6 bases from V and 6 bases from J; junction bases left unmatched: 20. DNA of the CDR3: TGTGCCAGTAGGACCTATAGGATCAGCGGGGGGGCCGCAGCCAATGAGCAGTTCTTC. Its translation: CASRTYRISGGAAANEQFF.

The gene calls are TRBV4-2 and TRBJ2-3; 8 positions agree with TRBD2. V shed 4 bases, J shed 6 bases, and the junction held 9 bases outside the gene matches. The CDR3 is 15 residues long. Germline CDR1 and CDR2: LGHNA and YNFKEQ. The CDR3 loop reads CASSLPGGLRDTQYF. CDR3 bases: TGTGCCAGCAGCCTCCCGGGGGGGTTACGGGATACGCAGTATTTT.